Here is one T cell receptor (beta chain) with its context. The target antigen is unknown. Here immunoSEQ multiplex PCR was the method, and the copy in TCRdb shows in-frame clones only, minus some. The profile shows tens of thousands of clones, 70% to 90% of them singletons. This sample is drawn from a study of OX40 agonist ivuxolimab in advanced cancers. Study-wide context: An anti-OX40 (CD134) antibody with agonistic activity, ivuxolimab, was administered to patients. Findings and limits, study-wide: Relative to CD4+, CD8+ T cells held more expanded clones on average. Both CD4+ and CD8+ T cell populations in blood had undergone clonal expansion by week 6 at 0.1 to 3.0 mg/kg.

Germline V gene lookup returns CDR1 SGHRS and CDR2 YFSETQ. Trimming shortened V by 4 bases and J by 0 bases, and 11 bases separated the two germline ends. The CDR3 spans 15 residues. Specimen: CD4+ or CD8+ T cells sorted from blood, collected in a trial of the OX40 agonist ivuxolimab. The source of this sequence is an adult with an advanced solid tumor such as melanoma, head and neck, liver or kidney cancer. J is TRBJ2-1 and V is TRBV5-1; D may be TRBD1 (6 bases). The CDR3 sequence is CASSHDRNSYNEQFF. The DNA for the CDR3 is TGCGCCAGCAGCCACGACAGGAACTCCTACAATGAGCAGTTCTTC.